This T cell receptor (beta chain) was recorded in a study of shared clonotypes between healthy human individuals. General study findings and limits: The small donor group covered limited genetic and exposure diversity.

Note on this clone: The antigen remains unidentified.

Clones were read by immunoSEQ multiplex PCR, and TCRdb kept only the in-frame ones, dropping some. The sample has about 480,000 clones, 75% to 80% seen once. The CDR3 spans 16 residues. V was pared by 6 bases and J by 8 bases, with 8 bases of the junction left unmatched. Germline CDR1 is SNHLY and CDR2 is FYNNEI. The chain uses TRBV2 and TRBJ2-1, with TRBD2 matching 15 bases. This sequence was found in a woman between 40 and 50 years old in good health. Some clones in this sample may be carry-over from other donors' samples. Material for sequencing was PBMCs. The CDR3 spells CASRDGLAGGWDEQFF. CDR3 sequence (DNA): TGTGCCAGCAGGGATGGACTAGCGGGAGGGTGGGATGAGCAGTTCTTC.